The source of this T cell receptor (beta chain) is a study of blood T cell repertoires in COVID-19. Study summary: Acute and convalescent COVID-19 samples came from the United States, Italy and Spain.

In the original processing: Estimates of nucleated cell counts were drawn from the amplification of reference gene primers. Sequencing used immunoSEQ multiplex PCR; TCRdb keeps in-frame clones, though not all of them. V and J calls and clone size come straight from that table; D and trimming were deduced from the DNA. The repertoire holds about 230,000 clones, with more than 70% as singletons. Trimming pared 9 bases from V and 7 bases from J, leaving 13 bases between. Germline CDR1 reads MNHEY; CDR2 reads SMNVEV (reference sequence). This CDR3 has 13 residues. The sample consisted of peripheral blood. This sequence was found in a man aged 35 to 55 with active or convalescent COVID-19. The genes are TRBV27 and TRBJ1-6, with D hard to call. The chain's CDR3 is CASNPTRNSPLHF. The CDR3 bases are TGTGCCAGTAATCCCACGAGGAATTCACCCCTCCACTTT.